These T cell receptor beta chains were read from a single sample in a study of T cells in Graves' hyperthyroidism and ophthalmopathy. MiXCR, run by TCRdb on the multiplex PCR reads, gives a single entry per CDR3 protein. The sample lists 250,000 to 300,000 distinct CDR3 sequences, approximately 19% occurring once. Sequencing was done on a sample of blood. All receptors come from a man aged 50-59 years with Graves' ophthalmopathy. Both conserved end residues are part of each CDR3. The order of the fields is J gene, D gene, V gene, clone size, CDR3 DNA, CDR3 protein. D genes are given only for firm matches. Rows give clone size only sometimes, using once, few, many, or a class for an expanded clone.

>TRBJ2-3|NA|TRBV15|NA
TGTGCCACGCCGGCGGAAGCGGCGGTCACAGATACGCAGTATTTT
CATPAEAAVTDTQYF
>TRBJ2-1|NA|TRBV12-3/TRBV12-4|few
TGTGCCAGCAGTTTTAGACTCAATGAGCAGTTCTTC
CASSFRLNEQFF
>TRBJ2-5|NA|TRBV15|many
TGTGCCACCGGTTACGAGGCAGAGACCCAGTACTTC
CATGYEAETQYF
>TRBJ2-7|NA|TRBV11-2|many
TGTGCCAGCAGCTTAGGCCGCCGAGGCTACGAGCAGTACTTC
CASSLGRRGYEQYF
>TRBJ1-2|TRBD1|TRBV28|NA
TGTGCCAGCAGCCGGCAGGGGGTCTATGGCTACACCTTC
CASSRQGVYGYTF
>TRBJ2-3|NA|TRBV28|many
TGTGCCAGCAGTCCCGGACCAACCGCGCTTACAGATACGCAGTATTTT
CASSPGPTALTDTQYF
>TRBJ2-2|NA|TRBV3-1|NA
TGTGCCAGCAGCCAAGAAAGGTGGCAGACCGGGGAGCTGTTTTTT
CASSQERWQTGELFF
>TRBJ1-2|NA|TRBV5-5|many
TGTGCCAGCAGCTTGGAGGGTGGGGGGGCTATAAATGGCTACACCTTC
CASSLEGGGAINGYTF
>TRBJ2-5|TRBD2|TRBV20-1|many
TGCAGTGCTAGGGCTAGCGGGGTTCTTGAGGAGACCCAGTACTTC
CSARASGVLEETQYF
>TRBJ1-1|NA|TRBV5-1|NA
TGCGCCAGCAGCTTGTCCGAGGGGCTGAACACTGAAGCTTTCTTT
CASSLSEGLNTEAFF
>TRBJ2-1|NA|TRBV10-3|few
TGTGCCATCAGTGAGTCGAGCTTACTAGCTGGGGAGCAGTTCTTC
CAISESSLLAGEQFF
>TRBJ2-1|NA|TRBV12-3/TRBV12-4|few
TGTGCCAGCAGTTTAACGGGGCGGACCTACAATGAGCAGTTCTTC
CASSLTGRTYNEQFF
>TRBJ2-7|TRBD1|TRBV7-9|NA
TGTGCCAGCAGCTCCGGACAGGGGGCCGATTACTACGAGCAGTACTTC
CASSSGQGADYYEQYF
>TRBJ2-5|TRBD2|TRBV4-1|NA
TGCGCCAGCAGCCAAGAACCTAGCGGGAGTTCCCAAGAGACCCAGTACTTC
CASSQEPSGSSQETQYF
>TRBJ2-1|TRBD2|TRBV27|NA
TGTGCCAGCAGTTACGGTCCCGGGACTAGCGGGAGACGCTACAATGAGCAGTTCTTC
CASSYGPGTSGRRYNEQFF
>TRBJ2-2|NA|TRBV5-1|many
TGCGCCAGCAGCGAGGCTCCCGGGGAGCTGTTTTTT
CASSEAPGELFF
>TRBJ2-7|NA|TRBV10-3|few
TGTGCCATCAGTGACATGGGAGGGGGGGCAAACGAGCAGTACTTC
CAISDMGGGANEQYF
>TRBJ2-7|NA|TRBV7-2|many
TGTGCCAGCAGCGTGGATACCGAGCAGTACTTC
CASSVDTEQYF
>TRBJ2-7|NA|TRBV20-1|many
TGCAGTGCTCCTGATGCGGGATCCTTCTCCTACGAGCAGTACTTC
CSAPDAGSFSYEQYF
>TRBJ2-2|NA|TRBV7-8|NA
TGTGCCAGCAGCTTGGGACCGGACCTTTATGGCACCGGGGAGCTGTTTTTT
CASSLGPDLYGTGELFF
>TRBJ1-2|NA|TRBV11-2|many
TGTGCCAGCAGCTTAAACCCGGGGGTCTATGGCTACACCTTC
CASSLNPGVYGYTF
>TRBJ1-3|NA|TRBV12-3/TRBV12-4|many
TGTGCCAGCAGTTTTGTCCCAACAATCACCCACTCTGGAAACACCATATATTTT
CASSFVPTITHSGNTIYF
>TRBJ2-2|NA|TRBV14|NA
TGTGCCAGCAGCCACGATATCACCGGGGAGCTGTTTTTT
CASSHDITGELFF
>TRBJ2-1|TRBD2|TRBV6-1|NA
TGTGCCCTCCGAATCTCCCGGGACGGGACTAGCGGGACCCGCAATGAGCAGTTCTTC
CALRISRDGTSGTRNEQFF
>TRBJ1-6|TRBD1|TRBV20-1|once
TGCAGTGCCCCGCCCCGGGGACAGGGAGGTTCACCCCTCCACTTT
CSAPPRGQGGSPLHF
>TRBJ2-7|NA|TRBV11-2|few
TGTGCCAGCAGCCCCCCGAGGAGCGACGAGCAGTACTTC
CASSPPRSDEQYF
>TRBJ1-3|NA|TRBV11-1|NA
TGTGCCAGCAGTGCCGGGACTGGAAACACCATATATTTT
CASSAGTGNTIYF
>TRBJ1-1|NA|TRBV5-6|NA
TGTGCCAGCAGCTTGGTCGGCACCAGGGGATGGCCTGAAGCTTTCTTT
CASSLVGTRGWPEAFF
>TRBJ2-1|TRBD1|TRBV10-3|many
TGTGCCATCAGGGAGGGACAGGGAACCTACAATGAGCAGTTCTTC
CAIREGQGTYNEQFF
>TRBJ2-3|TRBD2|TRBV7-2|many
TGTGCCAGCAGCCTTAGCGGGAGGGCGGAAGATACGCAGTATTTT
CASSLSGRAEDTQYF
>TRBJ2-2|TRBD1|TRBV25-1|few
TGTGCCAGCAGTGAATTGATGGGCCGAACAGGGGCGGCCGGGGAGCTGTTTTTT
CASSELMGRTGAAGELFF
>TRBJ1-2|NA|TRBV7-9|many
TGTGCCAGCAGCTCTCAGACAGACCCTAACTATGGCTACACCTTC
CASSSQTDPNYGYTF
>TRBJ2-7|TRBD1|TRBV7-2|NA
TGTGCCAGCAGCCCCCAGGCTTCGGGGACAGGGAACTACGAGCAGTACTTC
CASSPQASGTGNYEQYF
>TRBJ1-5|TRBD1|TRBV6-5|NA
TGTGCCAGCAGTTCGGACAGGGTCAAGTTGCATCAGCCCCAGCATTTT
CASSSDRVKLHQPQHF
>TRBJ2-3|NA|TRBV3-1|NA
TGTGCCAGCAGCCTCATGGGAGGCCTCACAGATACGCAGTATTTT
CASSLMGGLTDTQYF
>TRBJ2-3|NA|TRBV11-3|many
TGTGCCAGCAGCTTTGGGGATACGCAGTATTTT
CASSFGDTQYF
>TRBJ1-1|NA|TRBV20-1|many
TGCAGTGCCGCTGACCGGGGAGGGGGAACTGAAGCTTTCTTT
CSAADRGGGTEAFF
>TRBJ2-3|NA|TRBV6-1|few
TGTGCCAGCAGGGCCGGGTTGGGGTCAATAGATACGCAGTATTTT
CASRAGLGSIDTQYF
>TRBJ2-1|NA|TRBV29-1|NA
TGCAGCGTTGGGCGTGCCGACAATGAGCAGTTCTTC
CSVGRADNEQFF
>TRBJ1-1|TRBD1|TRBV20-1|NA
TGCAGTGCTAGAGGGACAGGGGGGTATACTGAAGCTTTCTTT
CSARGTGGYTEAFF
>TRBJ2-5|TRBD1|TRBV4-1|many
TGCGCCAGCAGCCAGCTGGGACAGGGGGAGACCCAGTACTTC
CASSQLGQGETQYF
>TRBJ2-7|TRBD2|TRBV20-1|many
TGCAGTGCCCTGGGACTACAATATTCCTACGAGCAGTACTTC
CSALGLQYSYEQYF
>TRBJ2-7|TRBD2|TRBV4-1|NA
TGCGCCAGCAGCCTACAAGGACTAGCGCCGGCCGAGCAGTACTTC
CASSLQGLAPAEQYF
>TRBJ2-7|NA|TRBV6-1|NA
TGTGCCAGCAGTTCCGGGACCCTATACGAGCAGTACTTC
CASSSGTLYEQYF
>TRBJ1-3|TRBD1|TRBV9|NA
TGTGCCAGCAGCACCGGACAGGGGGCTGGAAACACCATATATTTT
CASSTGQGAGNTIYF
>TRBJ2-5|TRBD2|TRBV20-1|many
TGCAGTGCTAGAGACGGGCTAGCGGGAGGGCCCAAAAAAAGGGAGACCCAGTACTTC
CSARDGLAGGPKKRETQYF
>TRBJ2-2|TRBD2|TRBV20-1|few
TGCAGTGCTTTTAGGACTAGCGGAGCAACCGGGGAGCTGTTTTTT
CSAFRTSGATGELFF
>TRBJ2-5|TRBD1|TRBV12-3/TRBV12-4|many
TGTGCCAGCAGTCCTGGACAGGGGAATAAAGAGACCCAGTACTTC
CASSPGQGNKETQYF